This T cell receptor beta chain was found in a study of OX40 agonist ivuxolimab in advanced cancers. The overall study: Patients received ivuxolimab, an intravenous treatment, every 2 weeks at 0.01 to 10 mg/kg. Anti-PD-1, anti-PD-L1 or anti-CTLA-4 therapy given earlier was allowed, and approximately 40% had some. General study points: Some nonresponders likewise displayed low normalized T-cell clonal expansion. In the 0.1-3.0 mg/kg groups, partial responders showed among the lowest expansion.

Germline CDR1 is SGHRS and CDR2 is YFSETQ. The CDR3 covers 14 residues. The junction had 5 bases not matched to a gene; V was cut back by 4 bases and J by 2 bases. Libraries were prepared by immunoSEQ multiplex PCR; TCRdb keeps only in-frame clonotypes and omits some of them. The sample includes over 60,000 clones, 85% to 90% seen only once; the top ten take approximately 0.94%. As for this clone: The antigen remains undetermined.

The chain couples TRBV5-1 to TRBJ2-7; TRBD1 agrees at 8 bases. This TCR was recovered from an adult with an advanced solid tumor such as melanoma, head and neck, liver or kidney cancer. Sequenced material: CD4+ or CD8+ T cells sorted from blood, taken in a trial of the OX40 agonist ivuxolimab. The CDR3: CASSPDRGTYEQYF. The CDR3, as DNA: TGCGCCAGCAGCCCCGACAGGGGCACCTACGAGCAGTACTTC. The variable domain in full, completed from reference TRBV5-1 and TRBJ2-7, reads KAGVTQTPRYLIKTRGQQVTLSCSPISGHRSVSWYQQTPGQGLQFLFEYFSETQRNKGNFPGRFSGRQFSNSRSEMNVSTLELGDSALYLCASSPDRGTYEQYFGPGTRLTVT.